This TCR beta chain was captured by sequencing in a study of OX40 agonist ivuxolimab in advanced cancers. Overall study: Partial responses occurred in Three dose-escalation patients, one with hepatocellular carcinoma and two with cutaneous melanoma. Study results and limitations: Expanded clones were, on average, more numerous among CD8+ T cells than CD4+.

The table came from immunoSEQ multiplex PCR; TCRdb's copy has only in-frame clones and leaves some out. The data show fewer than 55,000 clones, with about 88% seen just once and around 14% held by the top ten. This CDR3 has 13 residues. With 4 bases removed from V and 1 base from J, the gap between germline ends came to 7 bases. From germline, CDR1 is MNHEY and CDR2 SVGAGI. Remarks on this clone: The antigen remains unidentified.

The material was CD4+ or CD8+ T cells sorted from blood, obtained in a trial of the OX40 agonist ivuxolimab. V and J are TRBV6-5 and TRBJ1-1; no reliable D call. This TCR was sampled from an adult with an advanced solid tumor such as melanoma, head and neck, liver or kidney cancer. The CDR3: CASSLGENTEAFF. CDR3 in DNA: TGTGCCAGCAGTTTAGGAGAGAACACTGAAGCTTTCTTT.